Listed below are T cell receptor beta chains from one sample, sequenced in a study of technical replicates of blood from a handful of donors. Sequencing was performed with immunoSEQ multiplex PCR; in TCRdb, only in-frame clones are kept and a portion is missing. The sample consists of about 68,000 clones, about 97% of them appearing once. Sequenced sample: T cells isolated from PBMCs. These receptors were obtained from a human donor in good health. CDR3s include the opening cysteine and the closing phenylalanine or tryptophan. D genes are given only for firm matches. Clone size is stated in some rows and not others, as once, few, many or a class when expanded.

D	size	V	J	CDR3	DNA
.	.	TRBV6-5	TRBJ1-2	CASRGDTLSSGYTF	TGTGCCAGCAGGGGGGACACCCTCTCTTCGGGCTACACCTTC
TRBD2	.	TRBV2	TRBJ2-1	CAIRRTSGINEQFF	TGTGCCATCAGGAGGACTAGCGGGATCAATGAGCAGTTCTTC
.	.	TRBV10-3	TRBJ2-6	CAISDRGNSGANVLTF	TGTGCCATCAGTGACCGGGGGAACTCTGGGGCCAACGTCCTGACTTTC
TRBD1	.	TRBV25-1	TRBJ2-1	CASSPQGYGNEQFF	TGTGCCAGCAGTCCACAGGGGTACGGCAATGAGCAGTTCTTC
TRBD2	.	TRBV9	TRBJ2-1	CASSVGLAGVRNEQFF	TGTGCCAGCAGCGTAGGACTAGCGGGAGTTAGAAATGAGCAGTTCTTC
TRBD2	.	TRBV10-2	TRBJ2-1	CASGGASGMVEQFF	TGCGCCAGCGGTGGGGCTAGCGGGATGGTTGAGCAGTTCTTC
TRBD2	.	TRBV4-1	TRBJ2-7	CASSQKRLASHYEQYF	TGCGCCAGCAGCCAGAAAAGACTAGCGTCACACTACGAGCAGTACTTC
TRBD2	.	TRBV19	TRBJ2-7	CASSLAGGPYEQYF	TGTGCCAGTTCGTTAGCGGGAGGGCCGTACGAGCAGTACTTC
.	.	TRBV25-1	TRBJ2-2	CASSFVVGELFF	TGTGCCAGCAGTTTCGTAGTCGGGGAGCTGTTTTTT
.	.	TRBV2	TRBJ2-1	CASSEAGPSYNEQFF	TGTGCCAGCAGTGAAGCGGGCCCATCCTACAATGAGCAGTTCTTC
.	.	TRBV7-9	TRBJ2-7	CASSWDKSSYEQYF	TGTGCCAGCAGCTGGGACAAGAGCTCCTACGAGCAGTACTTC
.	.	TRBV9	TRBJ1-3	CASSRSGGNTIYF	TGTGCCAGCAGCCGGAGCGGTGGAAACACCATATATTTT
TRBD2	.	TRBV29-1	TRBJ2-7	CSVEGLAGANEQYF	TGCAGCGTCGAAGGACTAGCGGGAGCAAACGAGCAGTACTTC
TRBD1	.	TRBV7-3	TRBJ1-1	CASSLRGSTEAFF	TGTGCCAGCAGCCTCAGGGGGTCTACTGAAGCTTTCTTT
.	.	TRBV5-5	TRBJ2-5	CASSLRGYQETQYF	TGTGCCAGCAGCTTGAGAGGGTACCAAGAGACCCAGTACTTC
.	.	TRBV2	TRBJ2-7	CASSVGSYYEQYF	TGTGCCAGCAGTGTGGGCAGCTACTACGAGCAGTACTTC
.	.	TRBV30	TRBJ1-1	CAWVREGDTEAFF	TGTGCCTGGGTCAGGGAGGGGGACACTGAAGCTTTCTTT
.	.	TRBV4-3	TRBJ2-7	CASSQDRAYYEQYF	TGCGCCAGCAGCCAAGACAGGGCTTACTACGAGCAGTACTTC
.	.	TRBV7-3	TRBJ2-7	CASSPSRGRTYEQYF	TGTGCCAGCAGCCCAAGCAGGGGTCGCACCTACGAGCAGTACTTC
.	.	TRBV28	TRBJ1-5	CASSLEREAQHF	TGTGCCAGCAGTTTAGAAAGGGAGGCCCAGCATTTT
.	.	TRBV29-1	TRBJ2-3	CSVRGSTDTQYF	TGCAGCGTTAGGGGTAGCACAGATACGCAGTATTTT
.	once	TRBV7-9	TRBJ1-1	CASRTGGTEAFF	TGTGCCAGCAGAACGGGAGGCACTGAAGCTTTCTTT
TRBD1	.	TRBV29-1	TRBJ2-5	CSVERDRGRLETQYF	TGCAGCGTTGAACGAGACAGGGGGCGATTAGAGACCCAGTACTTC
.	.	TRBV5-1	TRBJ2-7	CASSTEADLAEQYF	TGCGCCAGCAGCACGGAAGCGGACCTAGCCGAGCAGTACTTC
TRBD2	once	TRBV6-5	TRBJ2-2	CASRGGPGELFF	TGTGCCAGCAGGGGAGGGCCCGGGGAGCTGTTTTTT
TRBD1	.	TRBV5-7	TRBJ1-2	CASSLKGSGTGPNGYTF	TGTGCCAGCAGCTTGAAAGGCTCGGGGACAGGCCCGAACGGCTACACCTTC